The entry below describes one T cell receptor beta chain. Profiling relied on immunoSEQ multiplex PCR, and the TCRdb table lists in-frame clones only, not all of them. The data show approximately 20,000 clones, with about 90% seen just once and 5.3% held by the top ten. The data originate from a study of T cell changes during pregnancy in multiple sclerosis. J was trimmed by 1 base and V by 8 bases; bases with no gene match: 8. The V gene's germline CDR1 is MNHEY and CDR2 SMNVEV (reference sequence). The CDR3 runs to 16 residues. The chain couples TRBV27 to TRBJ2-6, with TRBD2 matching over 7 bases. The specimen was CD8+ T cells from peripheral blood mononuclear cells, collected in the second trimester of pregnancy. This clonotype was obtained from a female donor in good health, enrolled as a control in a pregnancy study. Here the CDR3 reads CASGGGFLSGANVLTF. CDR3 in DNA: TGTGCCAGCGGGGGGGGTTTCCTATCTGGGGCCAACGTCCTGACTTTC.